The clone carrying this T cell receptor beta chain was counted a single time. The authors' processing: Quantification of nucleated cells was approximated via reference gene primer amplification. The method was immunoSEQ multiplex PCR; TCRdb's version includes in-frame clones alone and lacks a portion of them. That table supplies the V and J calls and clone size; D and trimming were determined from the DNA. The sample consists of more than 200,000 clones, more than 75% of them appearing once. The sample belongs to a study of blood T cell repertoires in COVID-19. Study in general: Sample material is recorded as cDNA or gDNA derived from T cells, B-cell-depleted T cells, or PBMCs.

Grouping used clinical history reported by participants in a survey and questionnaire. Before being deemed recovered, Cohort 3 donors had two negative PCRs, clearance, or symptom resolution. This CDR3 spans 19 amino acids. Germline loops: CDR1 LNHDA, CDR2 SQIVND (reference sequence). The V and J ends lost 0 bases and 3 bases, in that order; junction bases with no gene match: 13. The specimen was PBMCs or T cells enriched from blood (not recorded which). The sequence was obtained from a woman between 45 and 65 years old who had recovered from COVID-19. The V and J genes are TRBV19 and TRBJ2-7; TRBD2 aligns across 11 bases. The CDR3 here is CASSIDAGTRLAGYYEQYF. CDR3 DNA sequence: TGTGCCAGTAGTATAGACGCAGGGACCCGACTAGCGGGATACTACGAGCAGTACTTC.